The next 27 T cell receptor beta chains were all read from a single sample in a study of T cell responses to AZD1222 COVID-19 vaccine. TCRdb's table, derived via immunoSEQ multiplex PCR, lists solely in-frame clones and lacks some. This repertoire shows nearly 110,000 clones, about 90% found once; its top ten account for roughly 5.1%. Sequenced material: peripheral blood, taken on day 0 of AZD1222 vaccination. Receptor source: an adult in good health.

The chain carries TRBV27 and TRBJ2-1; 9 nucleotides line up with TRBD2. Per germline, CDR1 MNHEY and CDR2 SMNVEV (reference sequence). The trim removed 6 bases at V and 1 base at J, leaving 4 bases unmatched. The CDR3 totals 15 residues. CDR3 DNA: TGTGCCAGCAGCCTCGGACTAGCGTCCTACAATGAGCAGTTCTTC. Translating gives CASSLGLASYNEQFF.

The CDR3 region is CASSLGGNYGYTF. DNA for the CDR3: TGCGCCAGCAGCTTGGGGGGTAACTATGGCTACACCTTC. The rearrangement joins TRBV5-1 to TRBJ1-2; no clear D. V dropped 0 bases and J dropped 1 base, with 4 bases sitting between them. Per the germline V gene, CDR1 is SGHRS and CDR2 is YFSETQ. The CDR3 totals 13 residues.

This chain uses TRBV25-1 with TRBJ1-5; possible D gene TRBD1, 5 bases. This CDR3 comprises 14 residues. V dropped 0 bases and J dropped 9 bases, with 12 bases sitting between them. The germline V gene has CDR1 MGHDK and CDR2 SYGVNS. CDR3 in amino acids: CASSEYMTGRPQHF. CDR3 in DNA: TGTGCCAGCAGTGAATATATGACGGGGCGGCCCCAGCATTTT.

Only a few counts were recorded for this clone. This chain connects TRBV28 to TRBJ1-2, with TRBD1 matching 7 bases. The V gene end was trimmed by 7 bases and the J gene end by 4 bases; junction bases not matched to a gene: 9. The CDR3 covers 14 residues. From germline, CDR1 is MDHEN and CDR2 SYDVKM. CDR3 residues: CASILPGTVYGYTF. CDR3 DNA: TGTGCCAGCATACTCCCCGGGACAGTCTATGGCTACACCTTC.

V gene TRBV4-1 combines with J gene TRBJ1-1; D remains ambiguous. Between the trimmed V and J ends, which lost 1 base and 4 bases, there was a span of 10 bases. Germline CDR1 reads MGHRA; CDR2 reads YSYEKL. This CDR3 comprises 14 residues. The CDR3 protein is CASSQGGFGTEAFF. CDR3 nucleotides: TGCGCCAGCAGCCAAGGGGGTTTCGGCACTGAAGCTTTCTTT.

This clone appeared a single time. The rearrangement links TRBV27 to TRBJ2-7; no clear D gene. CDR1 MNHEY and CDR2 SMNVEV come from the germline V gene (reference sequence). V was clipped by 3 bases and J by 3 bases, with 18 bases between them. CDR3 length equals 16 residues. The CDR3 DNA reads as TGTGCCAGCAGTTTCGGAACTCCTAGGTGGGGCTACGAGCAGTACTTC. It yields the protein CASSFGTPRWGYEQYF.

The V gene is TRBV10-1, the J gene TRBJ1-1; D not resolved. Trimming cost V 0 bases and J 5 bases, with 7 bases left between them. The CDR3 is made up of 13 amino acids. Germline lookup yields CDR1 WNHNN and CDR2 SYGVQD (reference sequence). The CDR3 nucleotides are TGCGCCAGCAGTGAGTCGATGGTAACTGAAGCTTTCTTT. This gives the protein CASSESMVTEAFF.

Here the CDR3 DNA reads TGTGCCAGCAGCCAAGGGACTAGGGAGGGCATTCAGTACTTC. This sequence encodes CASSQGTREGIQYF. This rearrangement joins TRBV4-2 to TRBJ2-4; 7 bases agree with TRBD2. Germline V gene lookup returns CDR1 LGHNA and CDR2 YNFKEQ. The length of the CDR3 is 14 residues. Trimming cost V 1 base and J 9 bases; bases outside gene matches: 6.

This chain uses TRBV5-1 with TRBJ1-5; tentatively, D is TRBD1 (5 bases). V was trimmed by 0 bases and J by 5 bases, leaving 9 bases between them. The length of the CDR3 is 14 residues. Germline CDR1 reads SGHRS; CDR2 reads YFSETQ. CDR3 DNA: TGCGCCAGCAGCTTGGAGGCAGGGCATCAGCCCCAGCATTTT. Translated, it gives CASSLEAGHQPQHF.

The chain uses TRBV6-6 and TRBJ2-7; TRBD1 might be the D (5 bases). The V gene lost 5 bases and the J gene lost 6 bases, with 17 bases spanning the gap. Germline V gene data show CDR1 as MNHNY and CDR2 as SVGAGI (reference sequence). This CDR3 comprises 14 residues. The CDR3 is CASSHEAGIVEQYF. For the CDR3, the DNA is TGTGCCAGCAGTCACGAGGCAGGGATCGTCGAGCAGTACTTC.

The V gene is TRBV7-8, the J gene TRBJ2-1, with 10 bases matching TRBD2. The CDR3 consists of 17 residues. From germline, CDR1 is SGHVS and CDR2 FQNEAQ. J gave up 5 bases and V 5 bases, and 12 bases lay outside the gene matches. CDR3 protein: CASSPLLAGVGNNEQFF. In DNA form, the CDR3 reads TGTGCCAGCAGCCCCCTTCTAGCGGGAGTCGGGAACAATGAGCAGTTCTTC.

The chain joins TRBV7-3 to TRBJ2-1; 9 positions agree with TRBD2. Trimming at V came to 1 base and at J to 3 bases, leaving 4 bases not matched to a gene. Germline CDR1 reads SGHTA; CDR2 reads FQGTGA. This CDR3 is 16 amino acids long. Here the CDR3 reads CASSLIPAGGYNEQFF. The CDR3 DNA sequence: TGTGCCAGCAGCTTAATCCCAGCGGGAGGCTACAATGAGCAGTTCTTC.

The rearrangement joins TRBV10-1 to TRBJ2-7; D perhaps matches TRBD1 (5 bases). V dropped 4 bases and J dropped 6 bases, with 16 bases sitting between them. The CDR3 covers 14 residues. The germline gives CDR1 WNHNN, CDR2 SYGVQD (reference sequence). For the CDR3, the DNA is TGCGCCAGCAGTGTTGGGGCCTTGGTAGCCGAGCAGTACTTC. Residues: CASSVGALVAEQYF.

The genes are TRBV6-5 and TRBJ1-1; D remains unclear. The CDR3 is 15 residues long. The ends were cut back, 0 bases at V and 1 base at J, with 9 bases in the middle. Germline V gene data show CDR1 as MNHEY and CDR2 as SVGAGI. The CDR3 bases are TGTGCCAGCAGTTACTCTGCAGACAAGAACACTGAAGCTTTCTTT. Its translation is CASSYSADKNTEAFF.

V is TRBV12-3 or TRBV12-4 and J is TRBJ1-5; D gene ambiguous. Trimming took off 5 bases at V and 6 bases at J, with 8 bases between the two ends. The CDR3 spans 12 residues. CDR3 loop: CASSGFSQPQHF. The DNA of the CDR3 is TGTGCCAGCAGTGGTTTCAGTCAGCCCCAGCATTTT.

V usage is TRBV6-4 and J usage is TRBJ2-2; 7 positions agree with TRBD2. The CDR3 spans 16 residues. CDR1 is MRHNA, CDR2 SNTAGT, per germline. Germline trimming cut 3 bases from V and 5 bases from J; bases unmatched to any gene: 9. The CDR3 DNA is TGTGCCAGCAGTGATTCTTCCCTTAGCGGGACCGGGGAGCTGTTTTTT. Translated, it gives CASSDSSLSGTGELFF.

The chain couples TRBV5-1 to TRBJ2-7; 10 bases are shared with TRBD2. Trimming took 0 bases from V and 2 from J; bases not matched to a gene: 5. CDR3 size: 16 residues. Germline V gives CDR1 SGHRS, CDR2 YFSETQ. CDR3 DNA sequence: TGCGCCAGCAGCTTGGCCATAACTAGCGGGACCTACGAGCAGTACTTC. Its translation: CASSLAITSGTYEQYF.

The chain employs TRBV5-4 and TRBJ1-2; D is possibly TRBD1 (5 bases). Germline loops: CDR1 SGHNT, CDR2 YYREEE (reference sequence). Trimming shortened V by 0 bases and J by 5 bases, and 11 bases separated the two germline ends. The CDR3 is made up of 14 amino acids. The CDR3 sequence: CASSLGQLPYGYTF. For the CDR3, the DNA is TGTGCCAGCAGCTTGGGACAGCTCCCTTATGGCTACACCTTC.

This clone has only one observation. The chain links TRBV7-3 to TRBJ2-2; the D gene is possibly TRBD2 (5 bases). Trimming stripped 3 bases from V and 0 bases from J, with 11 bases between. The germline CDR1 and CDR2 sequences are SGHTA and FQGTGA. This CDR3 comprises 16 residues. In nucleotides, the CDR3 is TGTGCCAGCAGCTTTTTGGGGAGCACGAACACCGGGGAGCTGTTTTTT. Amino acids: CASSFLGSTNTGELFF. The whole variable domain, remainder taken from reference TRBV7-3 and TRBJ2-2, is GAGVSQTPSNKVTEKGKYVELRCDPISGHTALYWYRQSLGQGPEFLIYFQGTGAADDSGLPNDRFFAVRPEGSVSTLKIQRTERGDSAVYLCASSFLGSTNTGELFFGEGSRLTVL.

The count of this clone is one. J is TRBJ2-1 and V is TRBV6-2 or TRBV6-3; D is possibly TRBD1 (5 bases). The V and J ends lost 2 bases and 9 bases respectively, with 11 bases between them. The CDR3 runs to 13 residues. Germline V gene data show CDR1 as MNHEY and CDR2 as SVGEGT. The DNA of the CDR3 is TGTGCCAGCAGTTACATCCGACAGTCTGAGCAGTTCTTC. Translated, it gives CASSYIRQSEQFF.

The chain employs TRBV20-1 and TRBJ2-3, with 11 nucleotides matching TRBD2. The V gene's germline CDR1 is DFQATT and CDR2 SNEGSKA (reference sequence). The V segment lost 3 bases and the J segment 1 base; nucleotides outside the gene matches: 9. The CDR3 spans 17 residues. The DNA of the CDR3 is TGCAGTGCTAGTGGACTAGCGGGTCTGGCGGGCACAGATACGCAGTATTTT. It translates to CSASGLAGLAGTDTQYF.

The J gene is TRBJ1-1, the V gene TRBV4-2; a weak D match, TRBD1 (5 bases). Looked up from germline, CDR1 is LGHNA and CDR2 is YNFKEQ. The CDR3 totals 18 residues. V was cut by 0 bases and J by 4 bases, with 21 bases left in between. The CDR3 DNA is TGTGCCAGCAGCCAAGATCTGGGGCGTGGTGGGGTATTCACTGAAGCTTTCTTT. Protein sequence: CASSQDLGRGGVFTEAFF.

The CDR3, as DNA: TGTGCCAGCAGCTTAGTGGGTAACTCCTACGAGCAGTACTTC. It translates to CASSLVGNSYEQYF. The chain has TRBV11-2 and TRBJ2-7; D remains unclear. The CDR3 is 14 amino acids. V lost 1 base, J lost 0 bases, and 7 bases lay in between. Germline CDR1 and CDR2: SGHAT and FQNNGV.

The rearrangement links TRBV3-1 (or the pseudogene TRBV3-2) to TRBJ1-6; TRBD1 might be the D (6 bases). The CDR3 spans 13 residues. CDR1 and CDR2 (germline): LGHDT, YNNKEL (reference sequence). Trimming left V 5 bases short and J 14 bases short, with 16 bases between. CDR3 sequence (DNA): TGTGCCAGCAGCGATGGGGGAGGGGGGGCCCTCCACTTT. Its translation: CASSDGGGGALHF.

The chain couples TRBV9 to TRBJ2-7; 10 bases line up with TRBD1. CDR3 size: 14 residues. V lost 4 bases and J lost 4; bases outside the gene matches: 5. The germline gives CDR1 SGDLS, CDR2 YYNGEE. This CDR3 is CASSLTGGVYEQYF. The CDR3 bases are TGTGCCAGCAGCCTGACAGGGGGCGTATACGAGCAGTACTTC.

V usage is TRBV15 and J usage is TRBJ1-2, with D possibly being TRBD1 (6 bases). The CDR3 length is 16 residues. Germline V CDR1 and CDR2: LNHNV, YYDKDF (reference sequence). The V end lost 0 bases, the J end lost 8 bases, and 19 bases lay between the germline ends. CDR3 region: CATSRDRNSRGGGYTF. CDR3 coding DNA: TGTGCCACCAGCAGAGATCGGAATAGCAGGGGTGGGGGCTACACCTTC.

This rearrangement joins TRBV28 to TRBJ1-1; D may be TRBD1 (6 bases). Trimming left V 9 bases short and J 1 base short, with 15 bases between. CDR3 size: 14 residues. Per the germline V gene, CDR1 is MDHEN and CDR2 is SYDVKM. CDR3: CASTPDSTNTEAFF. CDR3 in DNA: TGTGCCAGTACTCCGGACAGCACGAACACTGAAGCTTTCTTT.